Presented here are 6 T cell receptor beta chains from one specimen sequenced in a study of Ad26.COV2.S vaccination and SARS-CoV-2 variants. This sample's treatment: around 19 received Ad26.COV2.S at low or high dose, single or two shots; about 5 received placebo; per-sample allocation not given. Following the first vaccine or placebo injection, samples were taken on day 63. TCRdb's copy holds only in-frame clones and misses some; the assay was immunoSEQ multiplex PCR. In the table there are around 400,000 clones, roughly 85% of which are singletons. Sequencing used peripheral blood, obtained in a trial of Ad26.COV2.S vaccine versus placebo. These receptors originate from a person aged 18 to 59 who received the Ad26.COV2.S COVID-19 vaccine or a placebo.

The chain combines TRBV6-2 or TRBV6-3 with TRBJ2-2; D is perhaps TRBD1 (6 bases). The CDR3 has 14 amino acids. V gave up 6 bases and J gave up 6 bases, with 14 bases separating them. CDR1 MNHEY and CDR2 SVGEGT come from the germline V gene. CDR3 coding DNA: TGTGCCAGCAGCTCGGCAGGGGCTTCCGGGGAGCTGTTTTTT. Its translation is CASSSAGASGELFF.

The chain carries TRBV2 and TRBJ2-7; D gene ambiguous. This CDR3 region has 18 residues. Germline assignment: CDR1 SNHLY and CDR2 FYNNEI. V lost 0 bases and J 2 bases, leaving 20 bases between the germline ends. This CDR3 is CASSEADGRFAHAYEQYF. CDR3 nucleotide sequence: TGTGCCAGCAGTGAAGCGGACGGTAGGTTCGCTCACGCCTACGAGCAGTACTTC.

V is TRBV25-1 and J is TRBJ2-5; the D call may be TRBD1 or TRBD2 (5 bases each). There are 16 residues in the CDR3. Germline V lookup: CDR1 MGHDK, CDR2 SYGVNS. With 2 bases removed from V and 6 bases from J, the gap between germline ends came to 19 bases. This CDR3 is CASSELGSGTGKTQYF. The CDR3 DNA reads as TGTGCCAGCAGTGAACTCGGATCCGGGACCGGGAAGACCCAGTACTTC.

The chain has TRBV2 and TRBJ1-2; TRBD1 agrees at 8 bases. The CDR3 contains 13 residues. The V segment lost 5 bases and the J segment 8 bases; nucleotides outside the gene matches: 7. CDR1 and CDR2 from the germline V gene are SNHLY and FYNNEI. CDR3 in amino acids: CASSKYRGGGYTF. DNA for the CDR3: TGTGCCAGCAGTAAATACAGGGGGGGAGGCTACACCTTC.

This clone came up once. The chain has TRBV4-3 and TRBJ2-1, with unresolved D. The CDR3 has 14 amino acids. The germline CDR1 and CDR2 sequences are LGHNA and YSLEER. The ends were cut back, 3 bases at V and 6 bases at J, with 12 bases in the middle. In DNA, the CDR3 is TGCGCCAGCAGCCATATCAGGAGCTCCAATGAGCAGTTCTTC. Protein sequence: CASSHIRSSNEQFF.

The V and J genes are TRBV15 and TRBJ1-6; D may be TRBD1 (5 bases). CDR1 is LNHNV, CDR2 YYDKDF, per germline (reference sequence). V lost 3 bases and J lost 6, with 12 bases in between. The CDR3 spans 15 residues. The DNA for the CDR3 is TGTGCCACCAGCAGCTCCAGGGCTCCTAATTCACCCCTCCACTTT. The encoded protein is CATSSSRAPNSPLHF.